The clone carrying this T cell receptor (beta chain) was seen only a few times. What it binds is not known. This record belongs to a study of blood T cells in healthy people across ages. Study findings and constraints: Because sorting was not performed, PBMCs prevented conclusive naive versus antigen-experienced comparison.

The authors ran a second PCR of roughly 6 to 11 cycles using a sample-barcoded 5' primer and a J-beta primer mix. Sequencing recovered at least 3 million CDR3-containing paired-end reads from each sample. Using its own MiXCR run on the 5' RACE reads, TCRdb lists one record per CDR3 protein. The repertoire holds over a million distinct CDR3 sequences, with almost 60% as singletons. With V trimmed by 2 bases and J by 7 bases, 8 bases remained unmatched. The CDR3 sequence is 15 residues long. The sequencing sample was made of blood. V and J are TRBV12-3 or TRBV12-4 and TRBJ1-2; TRBD1 aligns across 9 bases. This clonotype originated in a man aged 18 to 29 in good health. The CDR3 DNA is TGTGCCAGCAGTTTAACCGGGACAGGGACCTCTGGCTACACCTTC. It yields the protein CASSLTGTGTSGYTF.